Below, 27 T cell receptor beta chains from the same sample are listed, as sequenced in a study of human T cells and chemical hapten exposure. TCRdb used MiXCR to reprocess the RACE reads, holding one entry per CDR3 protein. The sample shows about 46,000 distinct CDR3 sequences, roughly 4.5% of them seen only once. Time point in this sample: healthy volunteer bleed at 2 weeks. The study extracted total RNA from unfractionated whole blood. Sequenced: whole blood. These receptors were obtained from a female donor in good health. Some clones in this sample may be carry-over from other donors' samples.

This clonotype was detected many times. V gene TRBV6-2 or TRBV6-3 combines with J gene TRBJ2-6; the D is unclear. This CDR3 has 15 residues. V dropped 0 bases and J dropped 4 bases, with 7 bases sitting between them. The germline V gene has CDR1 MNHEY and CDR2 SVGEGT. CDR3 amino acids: CASSYSIVGANVLTF. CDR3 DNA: TGTGCCAGCAGTTACTCGATTGTCGGGGCCAACGTCCTGACTTTC.

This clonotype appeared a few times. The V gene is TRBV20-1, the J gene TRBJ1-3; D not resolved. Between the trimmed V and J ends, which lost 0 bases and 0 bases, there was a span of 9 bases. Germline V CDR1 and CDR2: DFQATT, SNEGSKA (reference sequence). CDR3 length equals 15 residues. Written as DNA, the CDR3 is TGCAGTGCTAGAGATTTTGGAGCCTCTGGAAACACCATATATTTT. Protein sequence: CSARDFGASGNTIYF.

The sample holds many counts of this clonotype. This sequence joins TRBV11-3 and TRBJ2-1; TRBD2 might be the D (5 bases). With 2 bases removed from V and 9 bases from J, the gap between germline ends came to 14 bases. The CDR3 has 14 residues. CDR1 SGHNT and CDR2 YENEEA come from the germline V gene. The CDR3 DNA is TGTGCCAGCAGCTTACTAAACGGGGAGTCTGAGCAGTTCTTC. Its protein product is CASSLLNGESEQFF.

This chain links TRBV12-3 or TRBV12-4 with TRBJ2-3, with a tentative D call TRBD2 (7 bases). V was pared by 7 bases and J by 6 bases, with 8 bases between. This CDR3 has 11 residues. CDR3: CASKGGDTQYF. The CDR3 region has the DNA TGTGCCAGCAAGGGGGGGGATACGCAGTATTTT.

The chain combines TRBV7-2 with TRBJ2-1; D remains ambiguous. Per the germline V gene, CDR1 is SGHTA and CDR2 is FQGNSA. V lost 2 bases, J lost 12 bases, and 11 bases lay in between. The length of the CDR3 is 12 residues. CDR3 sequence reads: CASSLSPAVQFF. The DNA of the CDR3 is TGTGCCAGCAGCTTAAGCCCCGCGGTGCAGTTCTTC.

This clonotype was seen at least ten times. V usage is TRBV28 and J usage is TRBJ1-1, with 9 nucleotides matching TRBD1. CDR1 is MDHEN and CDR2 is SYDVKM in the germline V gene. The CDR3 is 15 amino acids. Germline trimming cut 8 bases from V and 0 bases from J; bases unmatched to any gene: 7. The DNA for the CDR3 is TGTGCCAGCGGCGGACAGGGGCTAATGAACACTGAAGCTTTCTTT. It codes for CASGGQGLMNTEAFF.

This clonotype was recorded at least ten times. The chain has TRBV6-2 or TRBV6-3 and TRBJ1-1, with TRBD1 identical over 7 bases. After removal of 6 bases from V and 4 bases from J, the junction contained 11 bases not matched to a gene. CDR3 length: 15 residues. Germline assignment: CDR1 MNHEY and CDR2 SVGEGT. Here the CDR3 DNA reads TGTGCCAGCAGAGAACAGACAAGGGGGCCCACTGAAGCTTTCTTT. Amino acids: CASREQTRGPTEAFF.

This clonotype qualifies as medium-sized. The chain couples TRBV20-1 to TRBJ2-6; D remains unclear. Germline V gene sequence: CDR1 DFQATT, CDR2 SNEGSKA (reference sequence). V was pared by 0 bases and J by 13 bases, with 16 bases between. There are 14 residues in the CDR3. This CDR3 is CSARDQGVSQVLTF. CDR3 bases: TGCAGTGCTAGAGATCAAGGCGTCTCACAAGTCCTGACTTTC.

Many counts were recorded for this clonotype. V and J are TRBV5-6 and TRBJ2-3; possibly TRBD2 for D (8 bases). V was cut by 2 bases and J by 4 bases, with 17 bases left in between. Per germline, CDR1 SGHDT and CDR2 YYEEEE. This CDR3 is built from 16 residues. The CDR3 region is CASSFGSGTAADTQYF. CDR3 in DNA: TGTGCCAGCAGCTTTGGTAGCGGGACAGCAGCAGATACGCAGTATTTT. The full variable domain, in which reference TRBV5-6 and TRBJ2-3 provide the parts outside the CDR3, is DAGVTQSPTHLIKTRGQQVTLRCSPKSGHDTVSWYQQALGQGPQFIFQYYEEEERQRGNFPDRFSGHQFPNYSSELNVNALLLGDSALYLCASSFGSGTAADTQYFGPGTRLTVL.

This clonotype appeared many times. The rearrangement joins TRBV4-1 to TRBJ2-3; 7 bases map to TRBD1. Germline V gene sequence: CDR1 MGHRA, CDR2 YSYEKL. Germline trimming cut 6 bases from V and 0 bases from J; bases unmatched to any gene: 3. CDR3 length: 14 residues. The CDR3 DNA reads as TGCGCCAGCAGAAAGGGACAGAGCACAGATACGCAGTATTTT. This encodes CASRKGQSTDTQYF.

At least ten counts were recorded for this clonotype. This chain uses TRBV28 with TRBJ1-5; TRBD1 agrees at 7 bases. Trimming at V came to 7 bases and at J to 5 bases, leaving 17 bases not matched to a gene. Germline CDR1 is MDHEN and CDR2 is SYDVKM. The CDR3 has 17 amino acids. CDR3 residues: CASNKGRGRRMHQPQHF. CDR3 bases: TGTGCCAGCAATAAAGGGAGGGGGCGTAGGATGCATCAGCCCCAGCATTTT.

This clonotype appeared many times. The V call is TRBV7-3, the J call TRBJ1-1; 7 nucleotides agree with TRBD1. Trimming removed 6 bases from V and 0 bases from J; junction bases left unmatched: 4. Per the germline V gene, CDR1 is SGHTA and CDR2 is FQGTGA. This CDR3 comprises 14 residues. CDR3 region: CASRHRGMNTEAFF. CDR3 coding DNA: TGTGCCAGCAGGCACAGGGGAATGAACACTGAAGCTTTCTTT. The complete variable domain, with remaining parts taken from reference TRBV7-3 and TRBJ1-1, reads GAGVSQTPSNKVTEKGKYVELRCDPISGHTALYWYRQSLGQGPEFLIYFQGTGAADDSGLPNDRFFAVRPEGSVSTLKIQRTERGDSAVYLCASRHRGMNTEAFFGQGTRLTVV.

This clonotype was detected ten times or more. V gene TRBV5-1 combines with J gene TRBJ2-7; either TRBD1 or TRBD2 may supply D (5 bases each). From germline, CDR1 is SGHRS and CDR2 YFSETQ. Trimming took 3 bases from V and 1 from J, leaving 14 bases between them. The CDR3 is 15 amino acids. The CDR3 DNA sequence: TGCGCCAGCAGCTCCACGGGGCGGAAGTCCTACGAGCAGTACTTC. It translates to CASSSTGRKSYEQYF. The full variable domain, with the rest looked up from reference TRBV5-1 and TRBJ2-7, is KAGVTQTPRYLIKTRGQQVTLSCSPISGHRSVSWYQQTPGQGLQFLFEYFSETQRNKGNFPGRFSGRQFSNSRSEMNVSTLELGDSALYLCASSSTGRKSYEQYFGPGTRLTVT.

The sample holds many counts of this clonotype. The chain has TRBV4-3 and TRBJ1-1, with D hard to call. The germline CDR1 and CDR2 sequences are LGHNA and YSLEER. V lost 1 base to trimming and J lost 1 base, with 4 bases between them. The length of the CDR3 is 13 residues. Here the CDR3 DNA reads TGCGCCAGCAGCCAAGTTAAGAACACTGAAGCTTTCTTT. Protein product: CASSQVKNTEAFF.

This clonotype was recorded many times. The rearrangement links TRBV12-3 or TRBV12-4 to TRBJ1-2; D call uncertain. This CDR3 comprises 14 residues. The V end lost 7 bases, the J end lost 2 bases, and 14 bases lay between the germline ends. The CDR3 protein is CASILKAGNYGYTF. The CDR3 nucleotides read TGTGCCAGCATCCTAAAGGCAGGAAACTATGGCTACACCTTC.

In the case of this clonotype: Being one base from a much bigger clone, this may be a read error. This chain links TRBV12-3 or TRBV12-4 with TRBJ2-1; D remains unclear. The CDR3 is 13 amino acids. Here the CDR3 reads CASSLASCNEQFF. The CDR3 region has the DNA TGTGCCAGCAGTTTAGCGTCCTGCAATGAGCAGTTCTTC.

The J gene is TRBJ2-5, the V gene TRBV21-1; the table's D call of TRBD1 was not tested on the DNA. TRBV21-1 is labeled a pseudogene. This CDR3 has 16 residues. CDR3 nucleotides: TGTGCCAGCAGCACCCGGACAGGGGGCGGGCAAGAGACCCAGTACTTC. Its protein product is CASSTRTGGGQETQYF.

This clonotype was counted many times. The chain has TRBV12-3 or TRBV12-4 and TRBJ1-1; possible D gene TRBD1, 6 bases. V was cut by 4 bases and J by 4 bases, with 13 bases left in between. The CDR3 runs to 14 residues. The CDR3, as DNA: TGTGCCAGCAGTTCACAGGGAGACATCACTGAAGCTTTCTTT. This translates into CASSSQGDITEAFF.

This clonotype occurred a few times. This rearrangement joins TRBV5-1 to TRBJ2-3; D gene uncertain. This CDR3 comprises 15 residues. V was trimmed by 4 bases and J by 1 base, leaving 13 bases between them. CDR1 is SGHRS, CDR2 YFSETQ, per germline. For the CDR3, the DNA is TGCGCCAGCAGCATCGCAGGTCAAGGCACAGATACGCAGTATTTT. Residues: CASSIAGQGTDTQYF. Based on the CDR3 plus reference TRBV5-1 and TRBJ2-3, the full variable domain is KAGVTQTPRYLIKTRGQQVTLSCSPISGHRSVSWYQQTPGQGLQFLFEYFSETQRNKGNFPGRFSGRQFSNSRSEMNVSTLELGDSALYLCASSIAGQGTDTQYFGPGTRLTVL.

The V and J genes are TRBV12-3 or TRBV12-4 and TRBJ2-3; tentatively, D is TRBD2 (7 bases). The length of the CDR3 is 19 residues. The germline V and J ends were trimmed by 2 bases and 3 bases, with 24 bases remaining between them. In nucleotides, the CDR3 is TGTGCCAGCAGTTTATTTAAGTTGGGGGGGCCAAAAGAAACAGATACGCAGTATTTT. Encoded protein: CASSLFKLGGPKETDTQYF.

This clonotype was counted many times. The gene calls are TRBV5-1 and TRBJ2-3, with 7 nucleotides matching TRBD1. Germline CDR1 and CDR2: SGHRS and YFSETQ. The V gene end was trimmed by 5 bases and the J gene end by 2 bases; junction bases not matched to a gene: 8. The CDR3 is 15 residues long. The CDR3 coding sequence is TGCGCCAGCAGACGGTCCGGGACAGACACAGATACGCAGTATTTT. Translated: CASRRSGTDTDTQYF. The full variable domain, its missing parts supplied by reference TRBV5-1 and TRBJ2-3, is KAGVTQTPRYLIKTRGQQVTLSCSPISGHRSVSWYQQTPGQGLQFLFEYFSETQRNKGNFPGRFSGRQFSNSRSEMNVSTLELGDSALYLCASRRSGTDTDTQYFGPGTRLTVL.

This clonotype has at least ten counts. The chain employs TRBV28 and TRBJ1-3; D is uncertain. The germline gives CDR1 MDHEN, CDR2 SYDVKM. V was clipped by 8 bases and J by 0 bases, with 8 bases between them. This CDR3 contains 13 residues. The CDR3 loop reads CASERFSGNTIYF. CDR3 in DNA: TGTGCCAGCGAAAGGTTCTCTGGAAACACCATATATTTT.

CDR3 nucleotide sequence: TGCAGTGCTCCCCGACAGGCGGAGAATCAGCCCCAGCATTTT. Amino acids: CSAPRQAENQPQHF. The V gene is TRBV20-1, the J gene TRBJ1-5, with a weak D call TRBD1 (6 bases). The ends were cut back, 5 bases at V and 4 bases at J, with 15 bases in the middle. There are 14 residues in the CDR3. Germline CDR1 reads DFQATT; CDR2 reads SNEGSKA (reference sequence).

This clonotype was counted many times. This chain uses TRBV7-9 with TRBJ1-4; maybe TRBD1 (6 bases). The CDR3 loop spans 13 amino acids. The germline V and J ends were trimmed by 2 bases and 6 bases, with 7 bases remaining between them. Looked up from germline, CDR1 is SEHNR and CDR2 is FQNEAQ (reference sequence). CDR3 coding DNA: TGTGCCAGCAGCTTAAACAGGGATGAAAAACTGTTTTTT. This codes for CASSLNRDEKLFF.

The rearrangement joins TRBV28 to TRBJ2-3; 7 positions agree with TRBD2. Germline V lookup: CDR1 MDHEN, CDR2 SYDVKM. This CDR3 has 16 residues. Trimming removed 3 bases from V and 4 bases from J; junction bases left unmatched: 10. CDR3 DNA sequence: TGTGCCAGCAGTTTCGGCGGACTAGTCATTCCAGATACGCAGTATTTT. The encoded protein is CASSFGGLVIPDTQYF.

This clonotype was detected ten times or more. The CDR3 bases are TGTGCCAGCAGCTACTACAGGGGACCGTATTCACCCCTCCACTTT. Translated: CASSYYRGPYSPLHF. This chain links TRBV7-8 with TRBJ1-6, with TRBD1 matching over 7 bases. V shed 4 bases, J shed 8 bases, and the junction held 8 bases outside the gene matches. The V gene's germline CDR1 is SGHVS and CDR2 FQNEAQ. The CDR3 runs to 15 residues.

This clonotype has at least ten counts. CDR3 residues: CASSLIGLDEKLFF. CDR3 sequence (DNA): TGTGCCAGCAGCTTAATCGGGTTAGACGAAAAACTGTTTTTT. The chain links TRBV7-2 to TRBJ1-4, with D unresolved. Trimming removed 2 bases at V and 8 bases at J, with 12 bases between. Looked up from germline, CDR1 is SGHTA and CDR2 is FQGNSA. The CDR3 is made up of 14 amino acids. Supplemented by reference TRBV7-2 and TRBJ1-4, the full variable domain reads GAGVSQSPSNKVTEKGKDVELRCDPISGHTALYWYRQSLGQGLEFLIYFQGNSAPDKSGLPSDRFSAERTGGSVSTLTIQRTQQEDSAVYLCASSLIGLDEKLFFGSGTQLSVL.